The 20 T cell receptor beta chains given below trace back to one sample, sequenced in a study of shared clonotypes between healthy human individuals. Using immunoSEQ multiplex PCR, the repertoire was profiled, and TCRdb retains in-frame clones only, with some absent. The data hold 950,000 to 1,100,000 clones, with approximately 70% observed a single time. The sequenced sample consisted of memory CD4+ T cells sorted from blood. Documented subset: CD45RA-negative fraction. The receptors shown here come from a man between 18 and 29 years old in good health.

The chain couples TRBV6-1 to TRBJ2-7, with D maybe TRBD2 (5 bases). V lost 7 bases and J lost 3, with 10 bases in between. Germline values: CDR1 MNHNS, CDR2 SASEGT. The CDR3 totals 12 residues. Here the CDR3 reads CASKPSLYEQYF. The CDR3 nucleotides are TGTGCCAGCAAGCCTAGCCTCTACGAGCAGTACTTC.

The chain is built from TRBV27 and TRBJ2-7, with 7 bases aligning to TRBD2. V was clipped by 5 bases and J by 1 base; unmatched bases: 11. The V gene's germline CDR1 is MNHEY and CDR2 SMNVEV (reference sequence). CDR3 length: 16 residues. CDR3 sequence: CASSPRGSGASYEQYF. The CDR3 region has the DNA TGTGCCAGCAGTCCGCGGGGCAGCGGGGCTTCCTACGAGCAGTACTTC.

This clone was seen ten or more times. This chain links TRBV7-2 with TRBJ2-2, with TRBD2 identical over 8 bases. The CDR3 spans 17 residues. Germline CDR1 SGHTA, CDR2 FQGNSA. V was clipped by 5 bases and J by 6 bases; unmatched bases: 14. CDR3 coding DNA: TGTGCCAGCAGCCATACCCTGGGCAGCGGGAGCGCCGGGGAGCTGTTTTTT. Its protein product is CASSHTLGSGSAGELFF.

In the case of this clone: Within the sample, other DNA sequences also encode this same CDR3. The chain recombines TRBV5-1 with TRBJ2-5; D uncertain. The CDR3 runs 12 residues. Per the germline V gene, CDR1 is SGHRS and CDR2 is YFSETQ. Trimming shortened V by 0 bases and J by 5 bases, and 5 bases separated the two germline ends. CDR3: CASSLELETQYF. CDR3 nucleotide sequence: TGCGCCAGCAGCTTGGAGTTGGAGACCCAGTACTTC.

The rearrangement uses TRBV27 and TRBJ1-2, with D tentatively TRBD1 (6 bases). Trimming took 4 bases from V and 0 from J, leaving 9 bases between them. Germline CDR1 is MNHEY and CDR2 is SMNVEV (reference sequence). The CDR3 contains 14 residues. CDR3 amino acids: CASSWTATNYGYTF. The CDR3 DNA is TGTGCCAGCAGTTGGACAGCTACTAACTATGGCTACACCTTC.

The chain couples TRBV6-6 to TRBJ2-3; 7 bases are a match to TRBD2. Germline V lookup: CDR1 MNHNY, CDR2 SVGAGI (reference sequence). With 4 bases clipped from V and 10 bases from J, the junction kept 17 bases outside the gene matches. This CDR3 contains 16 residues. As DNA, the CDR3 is TGTGCCAGCAGTTTAGGACTAGTGTTCGTTTCGTTGGCGCAGTATTTT. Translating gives CASSLGLVFVSLAQYF.

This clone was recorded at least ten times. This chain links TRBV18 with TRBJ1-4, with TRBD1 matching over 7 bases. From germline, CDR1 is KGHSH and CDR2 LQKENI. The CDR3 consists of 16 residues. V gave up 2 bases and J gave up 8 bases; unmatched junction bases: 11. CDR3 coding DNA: TGTGCCAGCTCACCAGAAGGGACAGTTTCCACCGAAAAACTGTTTTTT. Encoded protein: CASSPEGTVSTEKLFF.

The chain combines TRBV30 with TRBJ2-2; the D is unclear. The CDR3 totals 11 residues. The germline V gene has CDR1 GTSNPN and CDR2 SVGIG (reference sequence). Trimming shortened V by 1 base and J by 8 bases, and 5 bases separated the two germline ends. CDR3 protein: CAWSDRGELFF. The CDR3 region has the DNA TGTGCCTGGAGTGATAGGGGGGAGCTGTTTTTT.

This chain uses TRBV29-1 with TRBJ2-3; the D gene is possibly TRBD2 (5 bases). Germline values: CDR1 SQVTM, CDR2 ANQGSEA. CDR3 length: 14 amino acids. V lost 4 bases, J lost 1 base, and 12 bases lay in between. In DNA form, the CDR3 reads TGCAGCGTTGCGGGCGGGTTTGGCACAGATACGCAGTATTTT. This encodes CSVAGGFGTDTQYF.

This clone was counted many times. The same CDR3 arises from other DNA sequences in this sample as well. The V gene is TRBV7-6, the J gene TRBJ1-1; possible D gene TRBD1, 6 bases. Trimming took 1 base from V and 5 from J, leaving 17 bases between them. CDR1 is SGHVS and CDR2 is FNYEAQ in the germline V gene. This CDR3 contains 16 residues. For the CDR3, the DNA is TGTGCCAGCAGCTTAGACACGTCAGGGGCAGGGACTGAAGCTTTCTTT. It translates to CASSLDTSGAGTEAFF.

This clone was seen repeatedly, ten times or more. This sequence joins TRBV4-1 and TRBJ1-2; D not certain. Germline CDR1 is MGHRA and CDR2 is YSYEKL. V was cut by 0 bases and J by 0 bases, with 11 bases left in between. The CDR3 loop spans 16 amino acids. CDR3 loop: CASSQDGLVANYGYTF. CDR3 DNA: TGCGCCAGCAGCCAAGATGGACTGGTAGCTAACTATGGCTACACCTTC.

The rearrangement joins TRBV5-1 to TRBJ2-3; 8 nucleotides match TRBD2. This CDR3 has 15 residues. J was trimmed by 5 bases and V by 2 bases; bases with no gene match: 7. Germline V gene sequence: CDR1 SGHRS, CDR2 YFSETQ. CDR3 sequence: CASSFRAGARDTQYF. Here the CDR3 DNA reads TGCGCCAGCAGCTTCCGAGCGGGGGCAAGAGATACGCAGTATTTT.

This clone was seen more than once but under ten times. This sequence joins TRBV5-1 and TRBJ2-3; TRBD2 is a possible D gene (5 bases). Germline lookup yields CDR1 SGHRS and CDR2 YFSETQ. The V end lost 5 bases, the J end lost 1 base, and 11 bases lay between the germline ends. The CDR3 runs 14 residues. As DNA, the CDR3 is TGCGCCAGCAGTAGGGCGGGCCGCACAGATACGCAGTATTTT. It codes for CASSRAGRTDTQYF. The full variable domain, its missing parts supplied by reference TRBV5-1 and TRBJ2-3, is KAGVTQTPRYLIKTRGQQVTLSCSPISGHRSVSWYQQTPGQGLQFLFEYFSETQRNKGNFPGRFSGRQFSNSRSEMNVSTLELGDSALYLCASSRAGRTDTQYFGPGTRLTVL.

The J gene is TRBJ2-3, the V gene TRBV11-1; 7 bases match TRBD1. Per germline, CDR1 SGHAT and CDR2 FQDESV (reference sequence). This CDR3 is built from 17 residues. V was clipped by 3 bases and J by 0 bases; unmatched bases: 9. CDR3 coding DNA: TGTGCCAGCAGCTTTAATGCAGGGGGAGTGAGCACAGATACGCAGTATTTT. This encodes CASSFNAGGVSTDTQYF.

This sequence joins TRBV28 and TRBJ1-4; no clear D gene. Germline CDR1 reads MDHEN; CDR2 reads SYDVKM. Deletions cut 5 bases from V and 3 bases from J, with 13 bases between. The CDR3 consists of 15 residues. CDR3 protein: CASSLSGASNEKLFF. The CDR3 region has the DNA TGTGCCAGCAGTCTATCAGGCGCGTCTAATGAAAAACTGTTTTTT.

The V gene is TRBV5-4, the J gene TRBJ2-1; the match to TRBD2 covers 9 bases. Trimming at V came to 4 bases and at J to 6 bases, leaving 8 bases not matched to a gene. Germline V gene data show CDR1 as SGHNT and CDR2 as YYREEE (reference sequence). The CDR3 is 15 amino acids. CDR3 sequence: CASSPLAGFGNEQFF. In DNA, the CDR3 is TGTGCCAGCAGCCCGCTAGCGGGGTTTGGCAATGAGCAGTTCTTC.

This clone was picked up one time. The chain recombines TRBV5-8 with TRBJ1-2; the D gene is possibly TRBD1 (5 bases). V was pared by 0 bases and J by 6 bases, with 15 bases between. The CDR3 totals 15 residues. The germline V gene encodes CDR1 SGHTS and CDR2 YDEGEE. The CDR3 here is CASSLGGGHEDGYTF. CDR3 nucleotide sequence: TGTGCCAGCAGCTTGGGGGGTGGACACGAGGATGGCTACACCTTC.

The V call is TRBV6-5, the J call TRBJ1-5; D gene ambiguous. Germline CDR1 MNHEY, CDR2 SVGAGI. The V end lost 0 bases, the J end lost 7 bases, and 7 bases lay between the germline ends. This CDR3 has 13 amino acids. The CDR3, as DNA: TGTGCCAGCAGTTACTCCTACGGGCAGCCCCAGCATTTT. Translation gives CASSYSYGQPQHF.

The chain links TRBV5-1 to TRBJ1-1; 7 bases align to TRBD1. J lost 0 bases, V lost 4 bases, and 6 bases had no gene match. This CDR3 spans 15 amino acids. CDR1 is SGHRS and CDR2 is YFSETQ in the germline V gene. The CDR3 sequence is CASSTGTEMNTEAFF. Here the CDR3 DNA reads TGCGCCAGCAGCACCGGGACAGAGATGAACACTGAAGCTTTCTTT.

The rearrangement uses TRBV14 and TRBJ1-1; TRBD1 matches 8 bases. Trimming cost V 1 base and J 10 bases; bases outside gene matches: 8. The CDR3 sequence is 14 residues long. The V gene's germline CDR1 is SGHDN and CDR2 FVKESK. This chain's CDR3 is CASSQVSGGKGAFF. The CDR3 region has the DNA TGTGCCAGCAGCCAAGTCTCAGGGGGCAAGGGAGCTTTCTTT.